This T cell receptor beta chain came from a study of a mutant IDH1 vaccine in newly diagnosed glioma. Background on the study: Receipt of radiotherapy, temozolomide, or both preceded the study, and most received both.

Stated time point: week 35, safety follow-up. The investigators gave 300 ug of mutant IDH1 20-mer peptide in each vaccine dose, together with topical imiquimod. The method was immunoSEQ multiplex PCR; TCRdb's version includes in-frame clones alone and lacks a portion of them. The sample has about 68,000 clones, roughly 83% seen once. Details on this clone: Its target is unknown.

V lost 2 bases, J lost 6 bases, and 4 bases stayed unmatched. Germline loops: CDR1 MNHEY, CDR2 SMNVEV (reference sequence). This CDR3 region has 14 residues. The sequencing used PBMCs, collected from a glioma patient whose treatment included an IDH1 peptide vaccine. The sequence came from a man between 18 and 29 years old with glioma. The chain is built from TRBV27 and TRBJ1-5, with 7 nucleotides matching TRBD1. This CDR3 reads CASSLVGGSQPQHF. The CDR3 DNA is TGTGCCAGCAGTTTAGTAGGGGGCAGTCAGCCCCAGCATTTT.